The T cell receptor (beta chain) under discussion was sequenced for a study of T cell changes during pregnancy in multiple sclerosis. Sequenced by immunoSEQ multiplex PCR; TCRdb stores in-frame clones only, minus some. The sample holds about 110,000 clones; about 89% are singletons and the top ten take about 1.5%. Trimming at V came to 7 bases and at J to 3 bases, leaving 6 bases not matched to a gene. The CDR3 runs 13 residues. CDR1 and CDR2 from the germline V gene are MDHEN and SYDVKM. Here the sequenced sample was peripheral blood, taken before pregnancy. The sequence was collected from a female donor with multiple sclerosis, enrolled in a pregnancy study. The chain uses TRBV28 and TRBJ2-7; 7 bases match TRBD1. The DNA for the CDR3 is TGTGCCAGCACGGACAGGTCGTACTACGAGCAGTACTTC. This encodes CASTDRSYYEQYF.